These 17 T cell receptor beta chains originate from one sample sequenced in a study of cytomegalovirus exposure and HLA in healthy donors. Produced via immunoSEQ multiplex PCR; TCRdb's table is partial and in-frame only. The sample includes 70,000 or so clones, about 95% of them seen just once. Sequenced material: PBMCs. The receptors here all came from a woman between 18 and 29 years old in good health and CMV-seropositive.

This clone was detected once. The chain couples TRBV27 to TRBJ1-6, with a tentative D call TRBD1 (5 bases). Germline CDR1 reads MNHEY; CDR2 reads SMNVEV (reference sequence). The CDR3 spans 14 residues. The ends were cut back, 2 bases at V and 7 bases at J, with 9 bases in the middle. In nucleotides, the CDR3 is TGTGCCAGCAGTTTAGAGACAGACAATTCACCCCTCCACTTT. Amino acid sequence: CASSLETDNSPLHF.

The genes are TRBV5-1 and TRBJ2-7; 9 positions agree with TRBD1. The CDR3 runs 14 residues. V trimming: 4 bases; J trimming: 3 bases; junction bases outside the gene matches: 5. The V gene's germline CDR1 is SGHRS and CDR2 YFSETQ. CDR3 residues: CASSPGQGGYEQYF. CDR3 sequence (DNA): TGCGCCAGCAGCCCGGGACAGGGCGGCTACGAGCAGTACTTC. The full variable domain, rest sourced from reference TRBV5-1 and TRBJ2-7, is KAGVTQTPRYLIKTRGQQVTLSCSPISGHRSVSWYQQTPGQGLQFLFEYFSETQRNKGNFPGRFSGRQFSNSRSEMNVSTLELGDSALYLCASSPGQGGYEQYFGPGTRLTVT.

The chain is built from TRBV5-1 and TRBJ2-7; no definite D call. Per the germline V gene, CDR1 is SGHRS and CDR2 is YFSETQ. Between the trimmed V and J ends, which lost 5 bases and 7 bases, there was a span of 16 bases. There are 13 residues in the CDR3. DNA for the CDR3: TGCGCCAGCAGTTTGACCCCCAGTGATGAGCAGTACTTC. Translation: CASSLTPSDEQYF.

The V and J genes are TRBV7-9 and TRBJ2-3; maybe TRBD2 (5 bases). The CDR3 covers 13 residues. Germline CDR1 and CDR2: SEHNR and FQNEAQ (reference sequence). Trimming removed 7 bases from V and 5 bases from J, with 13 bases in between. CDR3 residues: CASTQEGGDTQYF. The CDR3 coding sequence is TGTGCCAGCACCCAAGAAGGAGGAGATACGCAGTATTTT.

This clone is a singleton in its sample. The CDR3 sequence is CASSLDVSGRSGELFF. DNA of the CDR3: TGTGCCAGCAGCTTAGATGTGAGCGGGAGGTCCGGGGAGCTGTTTTTT. The gene calls are TRBV7-2 and TRBJ2-2, with TRBD2 matching over 9 bases. V was clipped by 1 base and J by 6 bases; unmatched bases: 6. This CDR3 contains 16 residues. The germline CDR1 and CDR2 sequences are SGHTA and FQGNSA.

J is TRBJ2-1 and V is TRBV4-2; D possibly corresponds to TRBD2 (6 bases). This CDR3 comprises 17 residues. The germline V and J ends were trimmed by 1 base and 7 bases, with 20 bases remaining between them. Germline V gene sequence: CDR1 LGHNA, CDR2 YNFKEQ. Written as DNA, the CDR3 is TGTGCCAGCAGCCAAGGAGGAGGACTAACTTTTGGTAATGAGCAGTTCTTC. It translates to CASSQGGGLTFGNEQFF.

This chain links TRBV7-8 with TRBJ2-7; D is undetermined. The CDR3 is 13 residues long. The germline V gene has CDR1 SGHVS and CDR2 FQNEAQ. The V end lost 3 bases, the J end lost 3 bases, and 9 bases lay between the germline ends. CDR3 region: CASSLGAGYEQYF. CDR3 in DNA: TGTGCCAGCAGCTTGGGCGCCGGCTACGAGCAGTACTTC.

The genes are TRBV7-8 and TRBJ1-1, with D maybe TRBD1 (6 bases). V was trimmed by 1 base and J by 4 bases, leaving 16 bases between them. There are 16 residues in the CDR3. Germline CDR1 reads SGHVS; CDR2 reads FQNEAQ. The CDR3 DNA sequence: TGTGCCAGCAGCTTAGGTAACAGGGTAATGTTCACTGAAGCTTTCTTT. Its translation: CASSLGNRVMFTEAFF.

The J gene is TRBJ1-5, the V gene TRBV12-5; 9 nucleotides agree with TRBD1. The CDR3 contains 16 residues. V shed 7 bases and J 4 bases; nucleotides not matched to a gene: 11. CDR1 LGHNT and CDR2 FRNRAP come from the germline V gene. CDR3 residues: CASVLAWDRENQPQHF. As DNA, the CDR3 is TGTGCTAGTGTCTTGGCCTGGGACAGGGAGAATCAGCCCCAGCATTTT.

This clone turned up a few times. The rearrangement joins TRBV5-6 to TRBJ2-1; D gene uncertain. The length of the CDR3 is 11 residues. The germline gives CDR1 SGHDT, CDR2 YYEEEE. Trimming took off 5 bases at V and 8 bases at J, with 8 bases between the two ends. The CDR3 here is CASRRGYEQFF. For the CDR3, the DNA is TGTGCCAGCAGAAGAGGTTATGAGCAGTTCTTC.

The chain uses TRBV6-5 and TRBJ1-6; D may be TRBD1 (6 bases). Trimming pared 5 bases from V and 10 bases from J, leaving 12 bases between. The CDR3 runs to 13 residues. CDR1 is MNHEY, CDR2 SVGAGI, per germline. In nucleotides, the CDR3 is TGTGCCAGCAGTAGAGCACAGGGCTCACCCCTCCACTTT. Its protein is CASSRAQGSPLHF.

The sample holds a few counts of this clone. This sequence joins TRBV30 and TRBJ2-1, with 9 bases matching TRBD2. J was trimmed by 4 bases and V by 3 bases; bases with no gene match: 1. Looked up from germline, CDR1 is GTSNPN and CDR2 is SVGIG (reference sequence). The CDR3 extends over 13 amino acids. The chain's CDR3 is CAWRSGGYNEQFF. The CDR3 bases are TGTGCCTGGAGAAGCGGGGGGTACAATGAGCAGTTCTTC. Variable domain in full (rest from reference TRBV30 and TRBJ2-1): SQTIHQWPATLVQPVGSPLSLECTVEGTSNPNLYWYRQAAGRGLQLLFYSVGIGQISSEVPQNLSASRPQDRQFILSSKKLLLSDSGFYLCAWRSGGYNEQFFGPGTRLTVL.

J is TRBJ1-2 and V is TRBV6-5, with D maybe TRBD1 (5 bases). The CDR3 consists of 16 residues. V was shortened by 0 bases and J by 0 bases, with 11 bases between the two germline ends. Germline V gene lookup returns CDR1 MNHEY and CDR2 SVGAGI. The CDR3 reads CASSYSSRAANYGYTF. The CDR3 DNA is TGTGCCAGCAGTTACTCAAGCAGGGCAGCTAACTATGGCTACACCTTC.

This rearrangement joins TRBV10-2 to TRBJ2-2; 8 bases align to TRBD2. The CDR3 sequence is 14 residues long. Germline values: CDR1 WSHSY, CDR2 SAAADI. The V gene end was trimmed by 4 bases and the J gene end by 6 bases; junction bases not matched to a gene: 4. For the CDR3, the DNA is TGCGCCAGCAGTGCGGCGGGGGGAGCCGGGGAGCTGTTTTTT. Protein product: CASSAAGGAGELFF.

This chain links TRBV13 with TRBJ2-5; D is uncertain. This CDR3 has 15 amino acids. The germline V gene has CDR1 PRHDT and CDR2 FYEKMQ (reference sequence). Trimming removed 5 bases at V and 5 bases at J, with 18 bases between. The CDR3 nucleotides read TGTGCCAGCAGCCCCCGGCCTCAGCGAGGCGAGACCCAGTACTTC. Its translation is CASSPRPQRGETQYF.

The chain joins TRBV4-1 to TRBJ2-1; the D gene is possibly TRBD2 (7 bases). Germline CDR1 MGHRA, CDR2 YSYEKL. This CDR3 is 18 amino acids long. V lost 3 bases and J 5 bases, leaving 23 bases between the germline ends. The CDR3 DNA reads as TGCGCCAGCAGCCAGGGAGGGGGATCTAGCGGCCTAAACAATGAGCAGTTCTTC. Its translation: CASSQGGGSSGLNNEQFF.

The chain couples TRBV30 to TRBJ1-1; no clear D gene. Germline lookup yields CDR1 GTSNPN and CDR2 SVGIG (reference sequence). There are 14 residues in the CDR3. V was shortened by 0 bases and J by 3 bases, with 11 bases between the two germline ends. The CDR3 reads CAWSVTAGDTEAFF. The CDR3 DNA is TGTGCCTGGAGTGTAACGGCGGGTGACACTGAAGCTTTCTTT.